The 30 T cell receptor beta chains below come from one sample, sequenced in a study of siplizumab effects on memory and regulatory T cells. Assay: immunoSEQ multiplex PCR; the TCRdb copy retains only in-frame clones and omits some. The sample consists of 80,000 to 130,000 clones, roughly nine tenths of them appearing once. Sequenced sample: Tregs sorted from blood. The receptor set was obtained from a human donor in good health.

V and J are TRBV7-8 and TRBJ2-2; 8 bases match TRBD1. CDR1 and CDR2 (germline): SGHVS, FQNEAQ. This CDR3 comprises 15 residues. The V gene end was trimmed by 5 bases and the J gene end by 3 bases; junction bases not matched to a gene: 5. The CDR3 here is CASSAGTGYTGELFF. The CDR3 region has the DNA TGTGCCAGCAGCGCCGGGACAGGATACACCGGGGAGCTGTTTTTT.

The chain carries TRBV28 and TRBJ1-1; 11 bases align to TRBD1. V lost 5 bases and J lost 5; bases outside the gene matches: 10. The germline gives CDR1 MDHEN, CDR2 SYDVKM. The CDR3 runs 16 residues. Written as DNA, the CDR3 is TGTGCCAGCAGTAAAGGGGGGACAGGGGGAAGGACTGAAGCTTTCTTT. This sequence encodes CASSKGGTGGRTEAFF.

The chain recombines TRBV23-1 with TRBJ1-2; D is unclear. TRBV23-1 is flagged as an ORF with uncertain function. The CDR3 spans 13 residues. Trimming took off 7 bases at V and 8 bases at J, with 17 bases between the two ends. The CDR3 loop is CASILRIKSGYTF. In DNA, the CDR3 is TGCGCCAGCATCCTGCGGATCAAGAGCGGCTACACCTTC.

The chain combines TRBV6-1 with TRBJ2-2; D is tentatively TRBD1 or TRBD2 (5 bases each). Trimming shortened V by 5 bases and J by 9 bases, and 19 bases separated the two germline ends. The CDR3 runs 15 residues. From germline, CDR1 is MNHNS and CDR2 SASEGT. In nucleotides, the CDR3 is TGTGCCAGCAGTTGGCGATCCCAACCGGGACGGGAGCTGTTTTTT. Translating it yields CASSWRSQPGRELFF.

CDR3 bases: TGTGCCAGCACCAGGACAGGGTTTGGGCAGTACTTC. This encodes CASTRTGFGQYF. The gene calls are TRBV2 and TRBJ2-7; 8 nucleotides align to TRBD1. Germline CDR1 is SNHLY and CDR2 is FYNNEI. Trimming at V came to 7 bases and at J to 9 bases, leaving 8 bases not matched to a gene. This CDR3 is 12 amino acids long. Filled out from reference TRBV2 and TRBJ2-7, the complete variable domain reads EPEVTQTPSHQVTQMGQEVILRCVPISNHLYFYWYRQILGQKVEFLVSFYNNEISEKSEIFDDQFSVERPDGSNFTLKIRSTKLEDSAMYFCASTRTGFGQYFGPGTRLTVT.

V and J are TRBV10-3 and TRBJ2-3, with 8 bases that match TRBD1. The V gene's germline CDR1 is ENHRY and CDR2 SYGVKD. V lost 6 bases to trimming and J lost 0 bases; unmatched junction nucleotides: 5. The CDR3 runs to 15 residues. Here the CDR3 reads CAIRQTGVSTDTQYF. The CDR3 DNA sequence: TGTGCCATCAGGCAGACAGGGGTCAGCACAGATACGCAGTATTTT.

This chain joins TRBV14 and TRBJ2-1, with D unresolved. Germline V lookup: CDR1 SGHDN, CDR2 FVKESK. CDR3 length equals 19 residues. Trimming removed 0 bases at V and 0 bases at J, with 18 bases between. For the CDR3, the DNA is TGTGCCAGCAGCCAAGAACTGATCCTTTCCGCGAGCTCCTACAATGAGCAGTTCTTC. Residues: CASSQELILSASSYNEQFF. The full variable domain, its missing parts supplied by reference TRBV14 and TRBJ2-1, is EAGVTQFPSHSVIEKGQTVTLRCDPISGHDNLYWYRRVMGKEIKFLLHFVKESKQDESGMPNNRFLAERTGGTYSTLKVQPAELEDSGVYFCASSQELILSASSYNEQFFGPGTRLTVL.

This clone was seen once. This rearrangement joins TRBV2 to TRBJ2-3, with a possible D match to TRBD2 (6 bases). The CDR3 loop spans 16 amino acids. Germline CDR1 and CDR2: SNHLY and FYNNEI. The ends were cut back, 5 bases at V and 3 bases at J, with 18 bases in the middle. The CDR3 coding sequence is TGTGCCAGCAGTTGGGCTAGCGCGATGGGAACAGATACGCAGTATTTT. Protein: CASSWASAMGTDTQYF.

CDR3 protein: CASSKEGYEQYF. CDR3 coding DNA: TGTGCCAGTAGTAAGGAGGGCTACGAGCAGTACTTC. V usage is TRBV19 and J usage is TRBJ2-7; maybe TRBD2 (6 bases). The V gene lost 4 bases and the J gene lost 3 bases, with 7 bases spanning the gap. CDR1 LNHDA and CDR2 SQIVND come from the germline V gene (reference sequence). The CDR3 is 12 amino acids.

The chain combines TRBV28 with TRBJ2-4; 10 bases match TRBD2. This CDR3 is built from 16 residues. CDR1 and CDR2 (germline): MDHEN, SYDVKM. Trimming removed 5 bases from V and 6 bases from J; junction bases left unmatched: 10. The CDR3 region is CASSNQAGGPGNIQYF. The CDR3 DNA sequence: TGTGCCAGCAGTAACCAAGCGGGAGGGCCAGGAAACATTCAGTACTTC.

This clone was seen just once. The chain combines TRBV5-5 with TRBJ1-2; D unclear. V lost 4 bases, J lost 8 bases, and 15 bases lay in between. The germline gives CDR1 SGHKS, CDR2 YYEKEE (reference sequence). CDR3 length: 13 amino acids. This CDR3 is CASSPDGLGGYTF. DNA for the CDR3: TGTGCCAGCAGCCCGGACGGTCTAGGGGGCTACACCTTC.

The J gene is TRBJ2-2, the V gene TRBV11-2; unclear D gene. With 0 bases removed from V and 8 bases from J, the gap between germline ends came to 4 bases. This CDR3 is 12 amino acids long. CDR1 and CDR2 (germline): SGHAT, FQNNGV. CDR3 sequence reads: CASSLDRGELFF. The CDR3 nucleotides read TGTGCCAGCAGCTTAGACCGAGGGGAGCTGTTTTTT.

The chain combines TRBV7-9 with TRBJ2-7; D unclear. Germline V gene sequence: CDR1 SEHNR, CDR2 FQNEAQ (reference sequence). Trimming stripped 4 bases from V and 6 bases from J, with 13 bases between. The length of the CDR3 is 13 residues. DNA for the CDR3: TGTGCCAGCAGCTATAGTGGGGTCGGCGAGCAGTACTTC. Translating it yields CASSYSGVGEQYF.

The chain is built from TRBV7-9 and TRBJ1-4, with 8 nucleotides matching TRBD1. Germline V gene lookup returns CDR1 SEHNR and CDR2 FQNEAQ (reference sequence). V dropped 4 bases and J dropped 4; count of bases not matched to a gene: 5. This CDR3 is 15 amino acids long. In DNA form, the CDR3 reads TGTGCCAGCAGCTCCCGAGGACAGGGTAATGAAAAACTGTTTTTT. It yields the protein CASSSRGQGNEKLFF.

The J gene is TRBJ2-5, the V gene TRBV11-3, with D possibly called TRBD1 or TRBD2 (7 bases each). V gave up 4 bases and J gave up 4 bases, with 10 bases separating them. The germline V gene encodes CDR1 SGHNT and CDR2 YENEEA. The CDR3 has 13 residues. The CDR3 protein is CASSSRGGETQYF. Written as DNA, the CDR3 is TGTGCCAGCAGCTCCAGGGGGGGAGAGACCCAGTACTTC.

The V and J genes are TRBV7-2 and TRBJ2-7; weak D call: TRBD2 (5 bases). The V and J ends lost 6 bases and 3 bases respectively, with 15 bases between them. The CDR3 consists of 14 residues. Germline V gene lookup returns CDR1 SGHTA and CDR2 FQGNSA. The CDR3 sequence is CASRLPGSRYEQYF. Here the CDR3 DNA reads TGTGCCAGCAGGCTACCGGGATCACGCTACGAGCAGTACTTC.

This chain links TRBV10-3 with TRBJ2-7, with D perhaps matching TRBD1 or TRBD2 (5 bases each). The CDR3 length is 14 residues. CDR1 and CDR2 from the germline V gene are ENHRY and SYGVKD. V lost 4 bases and J lost 1, with 11 bases in between. The CDR3 DNA sequence: TGTGCCATCAGTGTGGGGACGGAGTCCTACGAGCAGTACTTC. Protein product: CAISVGTESYEQYF.

V usage is TRBV7-9 and J usage is TRBJ2-5; perhaps D is TRBD1 or TRBD2 (5 bases each). The ends were cut back, 4 bases at V and 0 bases at J, with 12 bases in the middle. The CDR3 contains 15 residues. Looked up from germline, CDR1 is SEHNR and CDR2 is FQNEAQ (reference sequence). The CDR3 region is CASSSWDLYQETQYF. CDR3 in DNA: TGTGCCAGCAGCTCCTGGGACCTCTACCAAGAGACCCAGTACTTC.

The rearrangement links TRBV15 to TRBJ2-1; D not certain. CDR1 and CDR2 from the germline V gene are LNHNV and YYDKDF (reference sequence). Deletions cut 8 bases from V and 3 bases from J, with 5 bases between. The CDR3 is made up of 11 amino acids. The CDR3 region is CATAGYNEQFF. The CDR3 DNA is TGTGCCACCGCTGGCTACAATGAGCAGTTCTTC.

V usage is TRBV28 and J usage is TRBJ1-6; 7 bases line up with TRBD1. CDR3 size: 15 residues. CDR1 and CDR2 (germline): MDHEN, SYDVKM. V dropped 3 bases and J dropped 10; count of bases not matched to a gene: 9. This CDR3 is CASSFGGRGPSPLHF. Here the CDR3 DNA reads TGTGCCAGCAGTTTCGGTGGGAGGGGGCCCTCACCCCTCCACTTT.

V usage is TRBV7-9 and J usage is TRBJ1-4; D is possibly TRBD1 (5 bases). V lost 1 base and J 4 bases, leaving 7 bases between the germline ends. The CDR3 sequence is 14 residues long. Per the germline V gene, CDR1 is SEHNR and CDR2 is FQNEAQ (reference sequence). The CDR3 is CASSLGQNNEKLFF. DNA for the CDR3: TGTGCCAGCAGCTTAGGACAGAATAATGAAAAACTGTTTTTT.

This chain links TRBV28 with TRBJ2-6; no firm D call. The CDR3 extends over 13 amino acids. The V end was cut by 3 bases, the J end by 3 bases, with 3 bases between. Germline lookup yields CDR1 MDHEN and CDR2 SYDVKM. CDR3: CASSFRGANVLTF. The DNA for the CDR3 is TGTGCCAGCAGTTTTCGTGGGGCCAACGTCCTGACTTTC. The variable domain in full, completed from reference TRBV28 and TRBJ2-6, reads DVKVTQSSRYLVKRTGEKVFLECVQDMDHENMFWYRQDPGLGLRLIYFSYDVKMKEKGDIPEGYSVSREKKERFSLILESASTNQTSMYLCASSFRGANVLTFGAGSRLTVL.

V gene TRBV27 combines with J gene TRBJ1-6; no definite D call. Germline V lookup: CDR1 MNHEY, CDR2 SMNVEV (reference sequence). The CDR3 covers 13 residues. V lost 2 bases to trimming and J lost 8 bases, with 7 bases between them. CDR3 coding DNA: TGTGCCAGCAGTTTAACTTTCTATTCACCCCTCCACTTT. Encoded protein: CASSLTFYSPLHF.

The chain links TRBV19 to TRBJ2-1; TRBD2 aligns across 10 bases. CDR3 length equals 15 residues. CDR1 and CDR2 (germline): LNHDA, SQIVND (reference sequence). V dropped 6 bases and J dropped 3; count of bases not matched to a gene: 5. The CDR3 loop is CASSSSGRVYNEQFF. The DNA of the CDR3 is TGTGCCAGTAGCTCGAGCGGGAGGGTCTACAATGAGCAGTTCTTC.

This clone has only one observation. The chain uses TRBV7-8 and TRBJ2-5; D is ambiguous. The DNA end lines up better with TRBJ2-7; the J call may be wrong. Germline CDR1 is SGHVS and CDR2 is FQNEAQ. CDR3 length equals 14 residues. As DNA, the CDR3 is TGTGCCAGCAGCTTAGTTTTGGAGTGGGGCGAGCAGTACTTC. Translated: CASSLVLEWGEQYF.

The chain combines TRBV2 with TRBJ2-2, with D possibly being TRBD2 (5 bases). CDR1 and CDR2 (germline): SNHLY, FYNNEI. There are 15 residues in the CDR3. The V and J ends lost 4 bases and 2 bases respectively, with 11 bases between them. The CDR3 here is CASSVETTNTGELFF. The CDR3 DNA sequence: TGTGCCAGCAGTGTGGAGACTACCAACACCGGGGAGCTGTTTTTT.

The chain joins TRBV6-1 to TRBJ1-1, with TRBD1 as a possible D gene (5 bases). V lost 3 bases to trimming and J lost 5 bases, with 16 bases between them. This CDR3 spans 15 amino acids. CDR1 is MNHNS and CDR2 is SASEGT in the germline V gene. The CDR3 region has the DNA TGTGCCAGCAGTGATTGGGGCCTTTTCCGAACTGAAGCTTTCTTT. Protein sequence: CASSDWGLFRTEAFF.

The rearrangement links TRBV2 to TRBJ2-3; D is uncertain. V was pared by 5 bases and J by 4 bases, with 7 bases between. Germline-derived CDR1 and CDR2 are SNHLY and FYNNEI. CDR3 size: 12 residues. CDR3 sequence (DNA): TGTGCCAGCAGTCCTGGAGCAGATACGCAGTATTTT. It encodes CASSPGADTQYF.

The chain links TRBV7-3 to TRBJ2-1; tentatively, D is TRBD2 (5 bases). The germline CDR1 and CDR2 sequences are SGHTA and FQGTGA. Trimming took off 2 bases at V and 6 bases at J, with 8 bases between the two ends. This CDR3 region has 13 residues. DNA for the CDR3: TGTGCCAGCAGCTTAGGCGGGCCCAATGAGCAGTTCTTC. Translation gives CASSLGGPNEQFF.

V is TRBV5-6 and J is TRBJ1-5; 8 positions match TRBD1. CDR3 length equals 15 residues. J was trimmed by 1 base and V by 4 bases; bases with no gene match: 4. The germline gives CDR1 SGHDT, CDR2 YYEEEE. The CDR3 reads CASSVTGVSNQPQHF. In DNA, the CDR3 is TGTGCCAGCAGCGTGACAGGGGTAAGCAATCAGCCCCAGCATTTT.